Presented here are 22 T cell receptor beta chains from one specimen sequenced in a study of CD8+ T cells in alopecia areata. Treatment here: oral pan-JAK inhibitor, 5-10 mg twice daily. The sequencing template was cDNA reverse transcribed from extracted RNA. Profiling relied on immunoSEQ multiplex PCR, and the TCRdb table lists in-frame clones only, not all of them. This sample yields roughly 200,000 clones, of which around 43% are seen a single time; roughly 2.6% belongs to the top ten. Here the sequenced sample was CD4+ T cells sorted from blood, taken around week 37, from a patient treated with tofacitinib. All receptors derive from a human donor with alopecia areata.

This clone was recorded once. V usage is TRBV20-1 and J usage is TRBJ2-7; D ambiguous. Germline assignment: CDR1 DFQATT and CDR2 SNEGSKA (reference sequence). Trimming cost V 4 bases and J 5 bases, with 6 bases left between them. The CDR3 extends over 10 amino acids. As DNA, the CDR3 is TGCAGTGCTATGATCAACGAGCAGTACTTC. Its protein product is CSAMINEQYF.

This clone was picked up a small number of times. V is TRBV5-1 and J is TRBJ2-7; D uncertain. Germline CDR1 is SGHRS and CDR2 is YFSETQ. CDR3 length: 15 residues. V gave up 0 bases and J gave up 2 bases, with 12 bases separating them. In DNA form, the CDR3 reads TGCGCCAGCAGCTTGGACAGCCCGATCACCTACGAGCAGTACTTC. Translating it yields CASSLDSPITYEQYF.

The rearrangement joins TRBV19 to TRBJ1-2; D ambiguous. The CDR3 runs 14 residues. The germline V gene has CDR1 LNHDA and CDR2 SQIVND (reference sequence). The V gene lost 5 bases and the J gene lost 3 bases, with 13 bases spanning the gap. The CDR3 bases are TGTGCCAGTAGTCCTGGACGGTGGGACTATGGCTACACCTTC. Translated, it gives CASSPGRWDYGYTF.

The CDR3 spells CASSALLASTGELFF. In nucleotides, the CDR3 is TGTGCCAGCAGCGCCCTGCTAGCAAGCACCGGGGAGCTGTTTTTT. The chain links TRBV9 to TRBJ2-2; possible D gene TRBD2, 5 bases. Germline V gene lookup returns CDR1 SGDLS and CDR2 YYNGEE. V lost 3 bases to trimming and J lost 4 bases, with 13 bases between them. The CDR3 runs to 15 residues.

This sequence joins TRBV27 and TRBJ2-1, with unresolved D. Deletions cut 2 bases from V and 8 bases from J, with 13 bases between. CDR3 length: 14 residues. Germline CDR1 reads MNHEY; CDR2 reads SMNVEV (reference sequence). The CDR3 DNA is TGTGCCAGCAGTTTAAGACTCGCCACGTATGAGCAGTTCTTC. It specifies CASSLRLATYEQFF.

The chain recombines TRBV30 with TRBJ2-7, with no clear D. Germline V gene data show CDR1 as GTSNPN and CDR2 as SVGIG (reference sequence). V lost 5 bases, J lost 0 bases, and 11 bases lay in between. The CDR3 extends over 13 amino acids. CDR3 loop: CAWLSGDSYEQYF. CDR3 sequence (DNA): TGTGCCTGGCTGAGTGGGGACTCCTACGAGCAGTACTTC.

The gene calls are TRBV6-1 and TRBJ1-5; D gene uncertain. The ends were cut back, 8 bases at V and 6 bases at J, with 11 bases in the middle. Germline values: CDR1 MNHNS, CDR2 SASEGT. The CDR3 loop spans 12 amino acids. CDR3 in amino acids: CASRSAGQPQHF. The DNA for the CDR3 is TGTGCCAGCCGGTCAGCGGGTCAGCCCCAGCATTTT.

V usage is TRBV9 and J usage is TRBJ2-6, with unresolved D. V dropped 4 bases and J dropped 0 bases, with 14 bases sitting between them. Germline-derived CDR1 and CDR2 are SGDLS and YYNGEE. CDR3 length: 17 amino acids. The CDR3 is CASSHLPPPSGANVLTF. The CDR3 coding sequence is TGTGCCAGCAGCCATCTCCCTCCCCCCTCTGGGGCCAACGTCCTGACTTTC.

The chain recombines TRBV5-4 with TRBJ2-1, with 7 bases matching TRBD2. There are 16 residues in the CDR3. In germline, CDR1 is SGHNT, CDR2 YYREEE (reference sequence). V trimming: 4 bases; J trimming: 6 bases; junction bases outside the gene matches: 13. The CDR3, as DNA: TGTGCCAGCAGCCAACTCGGCGCGGGAGTCCGCAATGAGCAGTTCTTC. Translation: CASSQLGAGVRNEQFF.

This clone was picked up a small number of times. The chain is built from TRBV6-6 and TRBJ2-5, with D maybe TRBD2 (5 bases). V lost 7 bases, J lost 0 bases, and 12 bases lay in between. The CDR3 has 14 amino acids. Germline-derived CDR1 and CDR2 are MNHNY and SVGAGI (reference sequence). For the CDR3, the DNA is TGTGCCAGCACCCAAGCCGGGGACCAAGAGACCCAGTACTTC. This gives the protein CASTQAGDQETQYF.

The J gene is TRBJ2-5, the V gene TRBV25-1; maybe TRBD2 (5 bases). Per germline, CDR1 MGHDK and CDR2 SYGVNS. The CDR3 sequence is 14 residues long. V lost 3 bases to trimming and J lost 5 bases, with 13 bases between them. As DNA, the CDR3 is TGTGCCAGCAGTGACATCGGGAAAGGGGAGACCCAGTACTTC. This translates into CASSDIGKGETQYF.

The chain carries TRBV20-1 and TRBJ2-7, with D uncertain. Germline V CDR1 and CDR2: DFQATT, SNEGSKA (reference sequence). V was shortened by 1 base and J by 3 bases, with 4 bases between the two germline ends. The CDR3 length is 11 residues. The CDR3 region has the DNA TGCAGTGCTAGAGCTAACTACGAGCAGTACTTC. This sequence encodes CSARANYEQYF.

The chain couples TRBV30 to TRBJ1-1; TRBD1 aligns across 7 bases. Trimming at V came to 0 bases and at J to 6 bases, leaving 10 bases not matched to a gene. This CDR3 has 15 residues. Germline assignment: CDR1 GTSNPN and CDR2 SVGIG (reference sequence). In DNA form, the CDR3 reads TGTGCCTGGAGTGTATCTCCGACAGGGTGGGCTGAAGCTTTCTTT. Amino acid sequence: CAWSVSPTGWAEAFF.

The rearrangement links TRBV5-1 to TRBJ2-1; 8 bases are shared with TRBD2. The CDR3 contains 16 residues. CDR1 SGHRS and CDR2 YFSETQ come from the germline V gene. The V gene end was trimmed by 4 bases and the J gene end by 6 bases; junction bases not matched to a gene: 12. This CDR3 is CASSATGTSKINEQFF. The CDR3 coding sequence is TGCGCCAGCAGCGCAACCGGGACTAGTAAGATCAATGAGCAGTTCTTC.

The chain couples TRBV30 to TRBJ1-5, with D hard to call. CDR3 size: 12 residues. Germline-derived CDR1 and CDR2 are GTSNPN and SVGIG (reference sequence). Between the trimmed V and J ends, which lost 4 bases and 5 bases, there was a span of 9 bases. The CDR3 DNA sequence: TGTGCCTGGATACAGCCCTATCAGCCCCAGCATTTT. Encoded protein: CAWIQPYQPQHF. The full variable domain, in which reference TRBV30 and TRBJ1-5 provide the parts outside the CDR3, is SQTIHQWPATLVQPVGSPLSLECTVEGTSNPNLYWYRQAAGRGLQLLFYSVGIGQISSEVPQNLSASRPQDRQFILSSKKLLLSDSGFYLCAWIQPYQPQHFGDGTRLSIL.

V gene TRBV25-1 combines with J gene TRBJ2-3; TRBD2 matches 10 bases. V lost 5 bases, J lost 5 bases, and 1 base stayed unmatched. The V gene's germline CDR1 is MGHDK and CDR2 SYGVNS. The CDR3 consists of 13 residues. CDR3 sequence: CASSRLAGDTQYF. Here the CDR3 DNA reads TGTGCCAGCAGTCGACTAGCGGGAGATACGCAGTATTTT.

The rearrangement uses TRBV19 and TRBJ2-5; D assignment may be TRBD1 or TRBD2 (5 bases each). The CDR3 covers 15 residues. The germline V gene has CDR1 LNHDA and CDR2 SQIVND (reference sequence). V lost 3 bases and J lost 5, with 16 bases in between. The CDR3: CASSISDRGGETQYF. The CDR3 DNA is TGTGCCAGTAGTATTTCGGACCGGGGCGGGGAGACCCAGTACTTC.

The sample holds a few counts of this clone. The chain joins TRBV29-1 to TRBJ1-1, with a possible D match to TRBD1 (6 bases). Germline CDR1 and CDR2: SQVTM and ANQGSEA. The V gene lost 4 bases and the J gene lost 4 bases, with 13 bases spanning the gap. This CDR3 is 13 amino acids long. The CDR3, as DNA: TGCAGCGTTGGGACTGGAGGGGGCACTGAAGCTTTCTTT. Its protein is CSVGTGGGTEAFF.

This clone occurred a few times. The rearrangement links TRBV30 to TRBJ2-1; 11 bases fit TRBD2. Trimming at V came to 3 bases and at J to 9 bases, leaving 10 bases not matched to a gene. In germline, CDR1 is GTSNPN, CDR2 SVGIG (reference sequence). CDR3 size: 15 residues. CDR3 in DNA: TGTGCCTGGAGCACCCCCAGTAGCGGGAGGGCTGAGCAGTTCTTC. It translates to CAWSTPSSGRAEQFF. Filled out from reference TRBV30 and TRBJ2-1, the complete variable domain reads SQTIHQWPATLVQPVGSPLSLECTVEGTSNPNLYWYRQAAGRGLQLLFYSVGIGQISSEVPQNLSASRPQDRQFILSSKKLLLSDSGFYLCAWSTPSSGRAEQFFGPGTRLTVL.

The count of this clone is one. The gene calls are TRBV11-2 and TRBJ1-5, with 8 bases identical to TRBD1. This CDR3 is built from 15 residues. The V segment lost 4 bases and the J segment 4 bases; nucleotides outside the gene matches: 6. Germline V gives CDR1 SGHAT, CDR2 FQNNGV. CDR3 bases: TGTGCCAGCAGCTCAGACAGGGGCCTTAATCAGCCCCAGCATTTT. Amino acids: CASSSDRGLNQPQHF.

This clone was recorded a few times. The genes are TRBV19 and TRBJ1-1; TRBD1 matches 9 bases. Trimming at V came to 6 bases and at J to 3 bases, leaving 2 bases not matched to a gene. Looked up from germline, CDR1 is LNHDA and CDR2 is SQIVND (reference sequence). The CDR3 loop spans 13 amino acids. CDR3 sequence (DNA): TGTGCCAGTAGACAGGGGGCTTACACTGAAGCTTTCTTT. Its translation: CASRQGAYTEAFF.

The CDR3: CAFPVGNTEAFF. DNA for the CDR3: TGTGCCTTCCCTGTAGGGAACACTGAAGCTTTCTTT. This chain links TRBV9 with TRBJ1-1; D is undetermined. V lost 10 bases, J lost 1 base, and 11 bases lay in between. The CDR3 has 12 amino acids. Germline CDR1 is SGDLS and CDR2 is YYNGEE.